This entry lists 2 T cell receptor beta chains sequenced from one sample in a study of blood T cell repertoires in COVID-19. Using immunoSEQ multiplex PCR, the repertoire was profiled, and TCRdb retains in-frame clones only, with some absent. The profile shows about 180,000 clones, approximately 89% of them singletons. Sequencing used peripheral blood. Receptor source: a woman in her thirties with acute or convalescent COVID-19.

The sample holds one count of this clone. A read error may produce the germline difference seen at one junction end. This chain links TRBV7-7 with TRBJ2-5, with D possibly matching TRBD1 (7 bases). The germline gives CDR1 SSHAT, CDR2 FNYEAQ (reference sequence). This CDR3 contains 16 residues. CDR3 amino acids: CASSLGAGQIGETQYF. The CDR3, as DNA: TGTGCTAGCAGCTTAGGGGCGGGACAGATCGGAGAGACCCAGTACTTC.

The chain recombines TRBV11-2 with TRBJ2-1; the match to TRBD2 covers 9 bases. Trimming took 5 bases from V and 0 from J; bases not matched to a gene: 2. CDR3 length equals 15 residues. Germline-derived CDR1 and CDR2 are SGHAT and FQNNGV. The CDR3 sequence is CASSISGSSYNEQFF. CDR3 DNA: TGTGCCAGCAGCATTAGCGGGAGCTCCTACAATGAGCAGTTCTTC.